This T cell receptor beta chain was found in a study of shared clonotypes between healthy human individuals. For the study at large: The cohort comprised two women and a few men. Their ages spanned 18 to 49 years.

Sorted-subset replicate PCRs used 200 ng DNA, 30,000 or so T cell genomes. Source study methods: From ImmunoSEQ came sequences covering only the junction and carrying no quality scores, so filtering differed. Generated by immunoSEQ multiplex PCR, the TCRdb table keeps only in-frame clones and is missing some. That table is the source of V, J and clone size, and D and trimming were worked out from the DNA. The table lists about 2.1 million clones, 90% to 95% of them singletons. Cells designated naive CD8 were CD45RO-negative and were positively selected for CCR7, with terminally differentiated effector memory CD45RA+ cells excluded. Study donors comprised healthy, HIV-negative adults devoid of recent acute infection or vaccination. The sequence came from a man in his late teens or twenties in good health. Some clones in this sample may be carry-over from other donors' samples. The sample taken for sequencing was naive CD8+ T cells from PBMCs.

DNA of the CDR3: TGTGCCAGCAGCCAGGGATCCTCTCAACACGAGCAGTACTTC. Protein product: CASSQGSSQHEQYF. This chain uses TRBV14 with TRBJ2-7; D gene uncertain. Germline loops: CDR1 SGHDN, CDR2 FVKESK. This CDR3 has 14 residues. Trimming shortened V by 3 bases and J by 5 bases, and 14 bases separated the two germline ends.